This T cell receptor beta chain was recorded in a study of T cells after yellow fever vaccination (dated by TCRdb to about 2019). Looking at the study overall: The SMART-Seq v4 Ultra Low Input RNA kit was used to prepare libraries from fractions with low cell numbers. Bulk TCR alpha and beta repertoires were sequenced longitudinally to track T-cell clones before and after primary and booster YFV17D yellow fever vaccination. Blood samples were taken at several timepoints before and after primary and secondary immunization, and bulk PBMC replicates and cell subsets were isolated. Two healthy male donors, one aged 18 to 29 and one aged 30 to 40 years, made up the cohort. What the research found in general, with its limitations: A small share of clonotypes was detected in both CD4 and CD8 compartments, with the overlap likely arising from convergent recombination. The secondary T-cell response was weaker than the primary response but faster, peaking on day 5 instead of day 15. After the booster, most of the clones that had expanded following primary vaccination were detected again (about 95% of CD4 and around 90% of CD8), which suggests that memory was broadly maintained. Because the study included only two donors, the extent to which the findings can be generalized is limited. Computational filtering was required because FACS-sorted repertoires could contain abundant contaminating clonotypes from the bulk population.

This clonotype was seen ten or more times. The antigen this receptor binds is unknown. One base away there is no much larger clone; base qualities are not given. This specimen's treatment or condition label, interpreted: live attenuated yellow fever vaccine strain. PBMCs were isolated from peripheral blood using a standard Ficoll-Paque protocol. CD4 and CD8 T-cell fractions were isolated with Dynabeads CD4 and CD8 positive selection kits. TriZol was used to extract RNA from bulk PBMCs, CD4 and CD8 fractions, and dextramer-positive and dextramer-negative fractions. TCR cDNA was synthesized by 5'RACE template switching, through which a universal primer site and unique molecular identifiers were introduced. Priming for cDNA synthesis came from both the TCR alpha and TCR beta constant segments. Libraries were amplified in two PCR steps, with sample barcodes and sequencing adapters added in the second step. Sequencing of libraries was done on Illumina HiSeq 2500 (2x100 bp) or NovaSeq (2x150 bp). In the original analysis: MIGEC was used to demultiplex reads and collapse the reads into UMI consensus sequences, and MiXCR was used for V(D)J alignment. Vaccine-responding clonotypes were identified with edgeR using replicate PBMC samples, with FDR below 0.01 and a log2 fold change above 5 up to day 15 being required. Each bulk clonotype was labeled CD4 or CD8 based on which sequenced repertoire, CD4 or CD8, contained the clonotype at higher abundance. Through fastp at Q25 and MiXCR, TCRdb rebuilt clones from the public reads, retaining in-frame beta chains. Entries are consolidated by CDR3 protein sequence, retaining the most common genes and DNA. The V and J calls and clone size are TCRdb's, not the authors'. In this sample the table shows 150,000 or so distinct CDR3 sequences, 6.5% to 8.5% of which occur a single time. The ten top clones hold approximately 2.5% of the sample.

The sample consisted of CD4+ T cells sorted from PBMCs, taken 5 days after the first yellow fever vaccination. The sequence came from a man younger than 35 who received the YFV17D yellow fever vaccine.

The CDR3 region has the sequence CASSLSGANVLTF. The nucleotides are TGTGCCAGCAGCTTAAGTGGGGCCAACGTCCTGACTTTC. This chain is built from TRBV11-2 and TRBJ2-6; no D gene can be assigned with confidence. V is clipped by 2 bases and J by 3 bases, and the sequence between their germline boundaries is 2 bases long. The germline V gene yields SGHAT for CDR1 and FQNNGV for CDR2. From cysteine to phenylalanine, the CDR3 is 13 amino acids long. CDR3 DNA is the only sequence kept; it has 39 bases, read in frame from the first base.